Shown below are 21 T cell receptor beta chains from a single sample sequenced in a study of T cell changes during pregnancy in multiple sclerosis. The table came from immunoSEQ multiplex PCR; TCRdb's copy has only in-frame clones and leaves some out. The repertoire holds some 50,000 clones, with just over 90% as singletons. Sample: CD4+ T cells from peripheral blood mononuclear cells, taken in the second trimester of pregnancy. These receptors were collected from a female donor with multiple sclerosis, enrolled in a pregnancy study.

The rearrangement links TRBV29-1 to TRBJ1-4; TRBD1 agrees at 7 bases. CDR3 size: 13 residues. Trimming removed 4 bases from V and 5 bases from J; junction bases left unmatched: 4. Germline loops: CDR1 SQVTM, CDR2 ANQGSEA. As DNA, the CDR3 is TGCAGCGTTGGCTTCAGGGGGAATGAAAAACTGTTTTTT. This gives the protein CSVGFRGNEKLFF.

J is TRBJ2-7 and V is TRBV5-1; TRBD2 is a possible D gene (7 bases). The CDR3 consists of 18 residues. V gave up 4 bases and J gave up 1 base, with 24 bases separating them. Germline V gene sequence: CDR1 SGHRS, CDR2 YFSETQ. Written as DNA, the CDR3 is TGCGCCAGCAGCAGGGGGGGCTCCGGCAGGTCTGATTCCTACGAGCAGTACTTC. It codes for CASSRGGSGRSDSYEQYF.

The rearrangement uses TRBV11-1 and TRBJ2-7, with TRBD2 matching over 12 bases. J lost 5 bases, V lost 5 bases, and 4 bases had no gene match. Germline lookup yields CDR1 SGHAT and CDR2 FQDESV (reference sequence). The CDR3 covers 14 residues. CDR3 bases: TGTGCCAGCAGCGACCGACTAGCGGGAGACGAGCAGTACTTC. Its translation is CASSDRLAGDEQYF. Using reference TRBV11-1 and TRBJ2-7 for the parts outside the CDR3, the full variable domain is EAEVAQSPRYKITEKSQAVAFWCDPISGHATLYWYRQILGQGPELLVQFQDESVVDDSQLPKDRFSAERLKGVDSTLKIQPAELGDSAMYLCASSDRLAGDEQYFGPGTRLTVT.

This clone was seen only once. J is TRBJ1-2 and V is TRBV18; D ambiguous. This CDR3 spans 14 amino acids. Deletions cut 6 bases from V and 1 base from J, with 12 bases between. Germline V gene data show CDR1 as KGHSH and CDR2 as LQKENI. This CDR3 reads CASSLGFDNYGYTF. The CDR3 nucleotides are TGTGCCAGCTCGTTGGGCTTCGATAACTATGGCTACACCTTC.

The chain uses TRBV7-7 and TRBJ2-7, with D tentatively TRBD1 (6 bases). The CDR3 spans 12 residues. The ends were cut back, 4 bases at V and 3 bases at J, with 7 bases in the middle. Germline lookup yields CDR1 SSHAT and CDR2 FNYEAQ (reference sequence). CDR3 in DNA: TGTGCCAGCAGCTCACAGGGCTACGAGCAGTACTTC. Amino acids: CASSSQGYEQYF.

The chain couples TRBV30 to TRBJ1-2; D is unresolved. The germline V gene encodes CDR1 GTSNPN and CDR2 SVGIG (reference sequence). Trimming stripped 0 bases from V and 0 bases from J, with 8 bases between. The CDR3 extends over 14 amino acids. In DNA form, the CDR3 reads TGTGCCTGGAGTGTGGACTCCTCTAACTATGGCTACACCTTC. Its translation: CAWSVDSSNYGYTF.

The gene calls are TRBV11-2 and TRBJ2-5, with D possibly being TRBD2 (6 bases). Per the germline V gene, CDR1 is SGHAT and CDR2 is FQNNGV. This CDR3 has 14 amino acids. Trimming pared 3 bases from V and 8 bases from J, leaving 16 bases between. CDR3 in DNA: TGTGCCAGCAGCTTGAGTCTCTTGGGGGGAACCCAGTACTTC. Amino acid sequence: CASSLSLLGGTQYF.

The V gene is TRBV28, the J gene TRBJ1-3; no reliable D call. The germline V and J ends were trimmed by 6 bases and 1 base, with 10 bases remaining between them. The CDR3 runs to 14 residues. Germline CDR1 MDHEN, CDR2 SYDVKM. The CDR3 protein is CASSLVQSGNTIYF. In DNA form, the CDR3 reads TGTGCCAGCAGCTTGGTTCAGTCTGGAAACACCATATATTTT.

The genes are TRBV25-1 and TRBJ1-2, with D possibly matching TRBD1 (6 bases). CDR1 is MGHDK and CDR2 is SYGVNS in the germline V gene. This CDR3 has 13 residues. Trimming removed 4 bases at V and 8 bases at J, with 14 bases between. CDR3 loop: CASSAYTGKGYTF. DNA of the CDR3: TGTGCCAGCAGTGCGTATACAGGGAAGGGCTACACCTTC.

This clone was recorded a few times. The V gene is TRBV28, the J gene TRBJ1-1; a weak D match, TRBD1 (6 bases). CDR3 length equals 13 residues. V was pared by 6 bases and J by 5 bases, with 13 bases between. The germline V gene has CDR1 MDHEN and CDR2 SYDVKM. The CDR3: CASRTGQRTEAFF. The CDR3 nucleotides are TGTGCCAGCAGAACAGGGCAAAGGACTGAAGCTTTCTTT.

The chain carries TRBV28 and TRBJ2-7; TRBD2 matches at 7 bases. This CDR3 is 16 amino acids long. V lost 3 bases, J lost 6 bases, and 14 bases stayed unmatched. Germline values: CDR1 MDHEN, CDR2 SYDVKM. CDR3 loop: CASSFMRREFAGEQYF. The DNA of the CDR3 is TGTGCCAGCAGTTTCATGCGGCGGGAGTTTGCGGGCGAGCAGTACTTC.

The J gene is TRBJ1-4, the V gene TRBV7-6; D gene uncertain. Looked up from germline, CDR1 is SGHVS and CDR2 is FNYEAQ. Trimming cost V 5 bases and J 5 bases, with 18 bases left between them. The CDR3 contains 16 residues. DNA of the CDR3: TGTGCCAGCAGCGGCAGAATCAGGACTCCGAATGAAAAACTGTTTTTT. Protein product: CASSGRIRTPNEKLFF.

The V call is TRBV28, the J call TRBJ2-2; 7 positions match TRBD1. Germline V gene lookup returns CDR1 MDHEN and CDR2 SYDVKM. The length of the CDR3 is 17 residues. V was pared by 3 bases and J by 1 base, with 8 bases of the junction left unmatched. The CDR3 bases are TGTGCCAGCAGTTTTGTTGTCGACAGGGTGAACACCGGGGAGCTGTTTTTT. Translation: CASSFVVDRVNTGELFF.

This chain uses TRBV27 with TRBJ2-7; 7 bases are shared with TRBD2. With 3 bases clipped from V and 5 bases from J, the junction kept 7 bases outside the gene matches. The CDR3 covers 14 residues. Germline values: CDR1 MNHEY, CDR2 SMNVEV (reference sequence). CDR3 DNA: TGTGCCAGCAGTTTGTCTCTAGCGGCCCACGAGCAGTACTTC. The encoded protein is CASSLSLAAHEQYF.

This chain links TRBV6-8 with TRBJ2-7; the D gene is possibly TRBD2 (6 bases). With 6 bases removed from V and 6 bases from J, the gap between germline ends came to 12 bases. Per germline, CDR1 MNHGY and CDR2 SAAAGT. The CDR3 length is 12 residues. The CDR3 protein is CASRALAREQYF. The CDR3 region has the DNA TGTGCCAGCAGGGCCCTAGCGCGCGAGCAGTACTTC.

This CDR3 reads CASPAGFSSEQYF. The CDR3 region has the DNA TGTGCCAGCCCCGCAGGGTTTTCTTCCGAGCAGTACTTC. This sequence joins TRBV7-3 and TRBJ2-7, with a weak D call TRBD1 (5 bases). V was clipped by 8 bases and J by 6 bases, with 17 bases between them. Germline V gene lookup returns CDR1 SGHTA and CDR2 FQGTGA. The length of the CDR3 is 13 residues.

The rearrangement joins TRBV4-2 to TRBJ2-1; 14 bases line up with TRBD2. The J segment lost 10 bases and the V segment lost 0 bases, leaving 5 bases of the junction unmatched. This CDR3 spans 16 amino acids. From germline, CDR1 is LGHNA and CDR2 YNFKEQ. In DNA, the CDR3 is TGTGCCAGCAGCCAAGAATCGGGACTAGCGGGAGAAGAGCAGTTCTTC. Translated: CASSQESGLAGEEQFF.

A single count supports this clone. The chain carries TRBV11-2 and TRBJ1-2, with D uncertain. The CDR3 is 17 residues long. The V and J ends lost 1 base and 5 bases respectively, with 20 bases between them. The germline V gene has CDR1 SGHAT and CDR2 FQNNGV. The CDR3 here is CASSLGILRGVEYGYTF. CDR3 coding DNA: TGTGCCAGCAGCTTAGGTATACTGCGTGGAGTGGAGTATGGCTACACCTTC. Full variable domain (missing parts from reference TRBV11-2 and TRBJ1-2): EAGVAQSPRYKIIEKRQSVAFWCNPISGHATLYWYQQILGQGPKLLIQFQNNGVVDDSQLPKDRFSAERLKGVDSTLKIQPAKLEDSAVYLCASSLGILRGVEYGYTFGSGTRLTVV.

This clone has a single count. The chain carries TRBV5-6 and TRBJ2-3; 8 positions match TRBD1. In germline, CDR1 is SGHDT, CDR2 YYEEEE. The trim removed 2 bases at V and 13 bases at J, leaving 6 bases unmatched. This CDR3 contains 12 residues. CDR3 DNA: TGTGCCAGCAGCTTCGAGGACAGGGACAAGTATTTT. This codes for CASSFEDRDKYF.

This rearrangement joins TRBV19 to TRBJ2-1; 8 bases are a match to TRBD2. The ends lost 7 bases at V and 9 bases at J; junction bases unmatched: 14. The CDR3 totals 15 residues. The germline gives CDR1 LNHDA, CDR2 SQIVND (reference sequence). Here the CDR3 reads CASTSPREGRGEQFF. CDR3 in DNA: TGTGCCAGTACCTCACCCCGGGAGGGTCGGGGTGAGCAGTTCTTC.

This clone was seen only once. The chain has TRBV9 and TRBJ1-3; 9 bases align to TRBD1. The CDR3 runs 17 residues. J was trimmed by 1 base and V by 2 bases; bases with no gene match: 7. The germline V gene encodes CDR1 SGDLS and CDR2 YYNGEE. This CDR3 is CASSVSGTGTSGNTIYF. The DNA for the CDR3 is TGTGCCAGCAGCGTTTCCGGGACAGGGACTTCTGGAAACACCATATATTTT.